This entry concerns a single T cell receptor beta chain. Trimming left V 5 bases short and J 5 bases short, with 12 bases between. Germline V gives CDR1 MDHEN, CDR2 SYDVKM. This CDR3 spans 13 amino acids. The sample is drawn from a study of siplizumab effects on memory and regulatory T cells. Clones were sequenced by immunoSEQ multiplex PCR, and TCRdb holds only the in-frame ones, with some missing. The sample has around 87,000 clones, about nine tenths seen once. The chain recombines TRBV28 with TRBJ2-5; D is possibly TRBD1 or TRBD2 (5 bases each). This receptor was identified in a human donor in good health. Sequencing was performed on CD4+ T cells sorted from blood. CDR3 protein: CASSTGLGETQYF. The CDR3 DNA sequence: TGTGCCAGCAGTACGGGGCTAGGGGAGACCCAGTACTTC.